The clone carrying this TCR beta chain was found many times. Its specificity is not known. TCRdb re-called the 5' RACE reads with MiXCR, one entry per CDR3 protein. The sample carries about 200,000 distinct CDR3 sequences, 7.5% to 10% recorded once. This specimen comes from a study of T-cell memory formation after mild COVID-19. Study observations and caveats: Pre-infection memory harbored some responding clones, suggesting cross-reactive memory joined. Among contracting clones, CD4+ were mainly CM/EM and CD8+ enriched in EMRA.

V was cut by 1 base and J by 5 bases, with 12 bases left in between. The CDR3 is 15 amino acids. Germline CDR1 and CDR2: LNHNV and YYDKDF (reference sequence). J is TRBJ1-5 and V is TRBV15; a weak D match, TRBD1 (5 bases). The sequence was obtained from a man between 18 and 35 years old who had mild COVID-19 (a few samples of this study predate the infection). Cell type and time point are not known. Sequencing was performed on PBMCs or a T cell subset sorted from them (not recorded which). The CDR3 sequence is CATSRVSGGYQPQHF. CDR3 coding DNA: TGTGCCACCAGCAGAGTGTCGGGGGGATATCAGCCCCAGCATTTT.